The 2 T cell receptor beta chains reported below all come from one sample, sequenced in a study of cytomegalovirus exposure and HLA in healthy donors (dated by TCRdb to between 2016 and 2019). Library preparation was by the immunoSEQ multiplex PCR assay. The multiplex PCR relied on a mix of 60 forward primers for TCR Vbeta segments and 13 reverse primers for TCR Jbeta segments. TCRdb mirrors the immuneACCESS table, restricted to in-frame sequences. Some clones are absent from its copies; in checked studies, under half trace to an unresolved V gene, and the reason for the others is unknown. The sample profile shows 100,000 or so clones; about 84% of them were found once. The ten largest make up around 2% of the sample. Material: PBMCs. Receptor source: a young man in good health and CMV-seronegative.

The V and J genes are TRBV11-2 and TRBJ2-1; 8 nucleotides align to TRBD2. CDR3 size: 16 residues. Germline V gives CDR1 SGHAT, CDR2 FQNNGV. Unmatched junction bases numbered 15, after V lost 5 bases and J lost 9 bases. The CDR3 loop reads CASSLMGGTRWAEQFF. CDR3 bases: TGTGCCAGCAGCCTGATGGGGGGGACTAGGTGGGCTGAGCAGTTCTTC.

The V gene is TRBV19, the J gene TRBJ1-6, with 8 positions matching TRBD1. The CDR3 spans 14 residues. The J segment lost 8 bases and the V segment lost 3 bases, leaving 3 bases of the junction unmatched. Looked up from germline, CDR1 is LNHDA and CDR2 is SQIVND (reference sequence). CDR3: CASSITRGHSPLHF. The CDR3 nucleotides read TGTGCCAGTAGTATCACCAGGGGGCATTCACCCCTCCACTTT.